Below, one TCR beta chain is given with its context. Its antigen is not known. This record comes from a study of T cell repertoires in cytomegalovirus infection. About the study: Use of recently identified HLA-C-restricted and well-studied HLA-B-restricted CMV epitopes was part of the study. Based on public TCR beta signatures, there were indications of CMV infection and of a matching HLA type.

MiXCR was run by TCRdb on the reads, yielding one entry per CDR3 protein. This table holds around 430,000 distinct CDR3 sequences, under 55% found once. The germline CDR1 and CDR2 sequences are SGHTA and FQGNSA. The length of the CDR3 is 15 residues. Trimming removed 5 bases at V and 7 bases at J, with 15 bases between. The rearrangement joins TRBV7-2 to TRBJ1-6, with D hard to call. Material: cultured PBMCs, obtained from culture after CMV antigen stimulation. This clonotype was obtained from a human donor in good health (CMV status not recorded). Some clones in this sample may be carry-over from other donors' samples. The CDR3 DNA sequence: TGTGCCAGCAGCGCCCTGGGTGTGGGGAATTCACCCCTCCACTTT. It encodes CASSALGVGNSPLHF. Full variable domain (remainder filled in from reference TRBV7-2 and TRBJ1-6): GAGVSQSPSNKVTEKGKDVELRCDPISGHTALYWYRQSLGQGLEFLIYFQGNSAPDKSGLPSDRFSAERTGGSVSTLTIQRTQQEDSAVYLCASSALGVGNSPLHFGNGTRLTVT.